Following are 2 T cell receptor beta chains from one sample sequenced in a study of molecular identifiers for immune sequencing clone quantification. A single record per CDR3 protein comes from TCRdb applying MiXCR to the PCR reads. The sample includes 300,000 to 400,000 distinct CDR3 sequences, roughly 24% of them seen just once. The sequenced material came from naive CD8+ T cells from blood, with Jurkat cell RNA spiked in. As to subset: FACS-sorted CD8+CD4-CCR7+CD45RA+ naive T cells. These TCRs come from a human donor in good health. Some libraries in this study had Jurkat cell RNA spiked in.

The genes are TRBV4-3 and TRBJ1-4; D possibly corresponds to TRBD1 (5 bases). The CDR3 is 18 amino acids. Per the germline V gene, CDR1 is LGHNA and CDR2 is YSLEER. Trimming shortened V by 0 bases and J by 2 bases, and 16 bases separated the two germline ends. This CDR3 is CASSQDDWGMGTNEKLFF. In nucleotides, the CDR3 is TGCGCCAGCAGCCAAGATGACTGGGGGATGGGGACTAATGAAAAACTGTTTTTT.

This clonotype was observed a handful of times. This rearrangement joins TRBV20-1 to TRBJ2-5, with D possibly being TRBD2 (5 bases). CDR1 and CDR2 (germline): DFQATT, SNEGSKA (reference sequence). Trimming pared 0 bases from V and 2 bases from J, leaving 10 bases between. This CDR3 comprises 14 residues. The CDR3 DNA follows: TGCAGTGCTAGAGAACTAGGTGGACAAGAGACCCAGTACTTC. Translating gives CSARELGGQETQYF.